These T cell receptor beta chains were read from a single sample in a study of blood T cell repertoires in COVID-19. Sequencing used immunoSEQ multiplex PCR; TCRdb keeps in-frame clones, though not all of them. The sample lists 98,000 or so clones, about two thirds occurring once. Sequencing used peripheral blood. Receptors were obtained from a woman aged 40 to 50 with acute or convalescent COVID-19. CDR3s include the opening cysteine and the closing phenylalanine or tryptophan. A D gene is named only where the DNA matches it firmly.

j_gene	d_gene	v_gene	CDR3aa
TRBJ2-3	.	TRBV30	CAWSPGVGTDTQYF
TRBJ1-4	.	TRBV6-5	CASSTAVLGEKLFF
TRBJ2-3	TRBD2	TRBV3-1/TRBV3-2	CASSPTTLAGRAHF
TRBJ1-2	.	TRBV6-5	CASRSGVDVGYGYTF
TRBJ1-4	.	TRBV18	CASSPDSANEKLFF
TRBJ2-3	.	TRBV11-2	CASSLISGQTILDTQYF
TRBJ1-1	TRBD1	TRBV6-5	CASSYGTGGGDTEAFF
TRBJ1-2	.	TRBV6-6	CASSYSIGGAQGYTF
TRBJ1-2	TRBD1	TRBV19	CASSFQPGQGKGYTF
TRBJ2-1	.	TRBV7-2	CASSLAGPGRQFF
TRBJ2-2	TRBD2	TRBV6-5	CATEAGVNTGELFF
TRBJ2-3	TRBD2	TRBV10-1	CASSESRGTSGGRTDTQYF
TRBJ2-3	.	TRBV6-2/TRBV6-3	CASSLTEGALQYF